The 18 T cell receptor beta chains below come from one sample, sequenced in a study of blood T cell repertoires in COVID-19 (dated by TCRdb to between 2020 and 2021). Library construction relied on the immunoSEQ multiplex PCR assay. TCRdb re-hosts the immuneACCESS table, in-frame sequences only. Its copies lack some clones; in the studies checked, an unresolved V gene accounts for under half of them, and the cause for the rest is not known. The sample table records 250,000 or so clones; 84% of these occur just once. The ten largest clonotypes hold approximately 1.5% of the sample. The sequencing input was peripheral blood. The receptors stem from a woman aged 40 to 50 who had recovered from COVID-19.

This chain connects TRBV9 to TRBJ1-5; D is undetermined. Germline CDR1 SGDLS, CDR2 YYNGEE. The germline V and J ends were trimmed by 5 bases and 0 bases, with 6 bases remaining between them. The CDR3 extends over 13 amino acids. CDR3 region: CASSTDSNQPQHF. The CDR3 DNA reads TGTGCCAGCAGTACAGATAGCAATCAGCCCCAGCATTTT.

The chain joins TRBV5-1 to TRBJ2-7; no clear D. There are 15 residues in the CDR3. Germline CDR1 reads SGHRS; CDR2 reads YFSETQ. V gave up 2 bases and J gave up 5 bases, with 17 bases separating them. The CDR3 region has the DNA TGCGCCAGCAGCTTAATGAGTCGCTCCCTGGACGAGCAGTACTTC. Its protein product is CASSLMSRSLDEQYF.

The gene calls are TRBV9 and TRBJ2-1; 12 bases are shared with TRBD2. This CDR3 spans 17 amino acids. CDR1 and CDR2 from the germline V gene are SGDLS and YYNGEE. Trimming at V came to 2 bases and at J to 9 bases, leaving 12 bases not matched to a gene. The CDR3 spells CASSVQALAGGLGEQFF. The DNA for the CDR3 is TGTGCCAGCAGCGTCCAAGCACTAGCGGGGGGCCTGGGTGAGCAGTTCTTC.

The chain uses TRBV9 and TRBJ2-2, with 8 bases matching TRBD2. CDR3 size: 15 residues. Per germline, CDR1 SGDLS and CDR2 YYNGEE. V was pared by 4 bases and J by 0 bases, with 2 bases of the junction left unmatched. CDR3 bases: TGTGCCAGCAGCCCGGGAGGGTCGAACACCGGGGAGCTGTTTTTT. Translation gives CASSPGGSNTGELFF.

This rearrangement joins TRBV5-1 to TRBJ2-1; D gene uncertain. Trimming took off 4 bases at V and 8 bases at J, with 13 bases between the two ends. Looked up from germline, CDR1 is SGHRS and CDR2 is YFSETQ. The CDR3 extends over 13 amino acids. CDR3 in amino acids: CASSLIFGDEQFF. Written as DNA, the CDR3 is TGCGCCAGCAGCCTCATTTTCGGAGATGAGCAGTTCTTC.

The gene calls are TRBV11-2 and TRBJ2-5; TRBD2 agrees at 8 bases. V shed 5 bases and J 5 bases; nucleotides not matched to a gene: 7. This CDR3 has 14 amino acids. Germline V gene lookup returns CDR1 SGHAT and CDR2 FQNNGV. The DNA for the CDR3 is TGTGCCAGCAGCCCCTCAGCGGGGGTGGAGACCCAGTACTTC. Residues: CASSPSAGVETQYF.

This clone occurred a few times. Different DNA sequences within this sample yield the same CDR3. V gene TRBV2 combines with J gene TRBJ1-5, with D uncertain. V lost 1 base and J 3 bases, leaving 10 bases between the germline ends. This CDR3 has 15 amino acids. CDR1 SNHLY and CDR2 FYNNEI come from the germline V gene. The CDR3: CASSEERGINQPQHF. In nucleotides, the CDR3 is TGTGCCAGCAGTGAAGAGCGCGGGATCAATCAGCCCCAGCATTTT.

The chain links TRBV12-3 or TRBV12-4 to TRBJ1-1; no clear D. This CDR3 is 13 amino acids long. The V end was cut by 5 bases, the J end by 1 base, with 8 bases between. The CDR3 region is CASSTSENTEAFF. CDR3 bases: TGTGCCAGCAGTACTTCCGAGAACACTGAAGCTTTCTTT.

This clone appeared once. The chain joins TRBV5-4 to TRBJ2-7; D is possibly TRBD1 (6 bases). The CDR3 contains 15 residues. Between the trimmed V and J ends, which lost 3 bases and 3 bases, there was a span of 16 bases. Germline V gene lookup returns CDR1 SGHNT and CDR2 YYREEE (reference sequence). Here the CDR3 DNA reads TGTGCCAGCAGCTGGGGGTCCAGGGGTGACTACGAGCAGTACTTC. Its protein is CASSWGSRGDYEQYF.

The chain recombines TRBV28 with TRBJ1-2, with a weak D call TRBD1 (6 bases). V shed 7 bases and J shed 4 bases, with 16 bases lying between them. Germline CDR1 MDHEN, CDR2 SYDVKM. There are 14 residues in the CDR3. As DNA, the CDR3 is TGTGCCAGCACCCGCGCCCTGGACAGCTATGGCTACACCTTC. As protein: CASTRALDSYGYTF.

The chain combines TRBV3-1 (or the pseudogene TRBV3-2) with TRBJ1-1, with D possibly TRBD1 on 6 matching bases. Germline loops: CDR1 LGHDT, CDR2 YNNKEL (reference sequence). This CDR3 is built from 12 residues. V dropped 4 bases and J dropped 8 bases, with 11 bases sitting between them. CDR3 in DNA: TGTGCCAGCAGCCCCTTTGGACAGGAAGCTTTCTTT. Its translation: CASSPFGQEAFF.

V and J are TRBV10-3 and TRBJ1-2, with a weak D call TRBD1 (6 bases). This CDR3 region has 13 residues. Between the trimmed V and J ends, which lost 7 bases and 5 bases, there was a span of 14 bases. Germline CDR1 ENHRY, CDR2 SYGVKD. CDR3 sequence (DNA): TGTGCCATCAACCCGGACAGAGAATATGGCTACACCTTC. Translation: CAINPDREYGYTF.

This chain links TRBV7-2 with TRBJ1-5, with 7 bases matching TRBD1. Germline V gene lookup returns CDR1 SGHTA and CDR2 FQGNSA. The J segment lost 0 bases and the V segment lost 4 bases, leaving 9 bases of the junction unmatched. The CDR3 extends over 17 amino acids. In DNA form, the CDR3 reads TGTGCCAGCAGCTCCGGGACAGCCGTCCATAGCAATCAGCCCCAGCATTTT. It encodes CASSSGTAVHSNQPQHF.

This clone was recorded only once. The CDR3 coding sequence is TGTGCCAGTAGTTGGTCTTCTTCGGGTGAAGCTTTCTTT. Protein product: CASSWSSSGEAFF. The chain combines TRBV19 with TRBJ1-1; D not certain. CDR3 length: 13 residues. The germline CDR1 and CDR2 sequences are LNHDA and SQIVND (reference sequence). Trimming took off 5 bases at V and 7 bases at J, with 14 bases between the two ends.

The chain is built from TRBV5-1 and TRBJ2-5; a weak D match, TRBD1 (6 bases). From germline, CDR1 is SGHRS and CDR2 YFSETQ. The CDR3 has 17 amino acids. Trimming stripped 2 bases from V and 1 base from J, with 18 bases between. The CDR3 nucleotides are TGCGCCAGCAGCTTATCAGGGAGCCGAGGGGGCCAAGAGACCCAGTACTTC. Protein sequence: CASSLSGSRGGQETQYF.

The J gene is TRBJ2-1, the V gene TRBV6-5; 7 positions match TRBD1. Unmatched junction bases numbered 7, after V lost 2 bases and J lost 3 bases. CDR1 is MNHEY and CDR2 is SVGAGI in the germline V gene. This CDR3 comprises 16 residues. CDR3 nucleotide sequence: TGTGCCAGCAGTTACGGAACCCGACAGGGCTACAATGAGCAGTTCTTC. This translates into CASSYGTRQGYNEQFF.

The rearrangement joins TRBV7-9 to TRBJ2-2, with D unclear. This CDR3 spans 15 amino acids. Germline CDR1 and CDR2: SEHNR and FQNEAQ (reference sequence). Trimming pared 1 base from V and 7 bases from J, leaving 13 bases between. CDR3 protein: CASSLGRRVDGELFF. In DNA form, the CDR3 reads TGTGCCAGCAGCTTAGGTCGCCGGGTTGACGGGGAGCTGTTTTTT.

The chain combines TRBV11-3 with TRBJ2-5, with D possibly being TRBD2 (6 bases). Germline V gene data show CDR1 as SGHNT and CDR2 as YENEEA. The ends were cut back, 5 bases at V and 4 bases at J, with 17 bases in the middle. This CDR3 contains 15 residues. The DNA for the CDR3 is TGTGCCAGCAGCCTAAGGGGACTTTGGGGAGAGACCCAGTACTTC. Amino acid sequence: CASSLRGLWGETQYF.